This TCR beta chain was sequenced for a study of shared clonotypes between healthy human individuals. Only in-frame clones appear in the TCRdb table, and some are missing; sequencing was by immunoSEQ multiplex PCR. Here the sample spans about 2 million clones, around 96% being singletons. Study-level points and caveats: Depth was large, yet rarefaction showed that sorted-subset sequencing was incomplete.

This clone was recorded only once. Its specificity is not known. CD45RO-negative, CCR7-selected cells formed the naive CD8 fraction, which excluded terminally differentiated effector memory CD45RA+ cells. The CDR3 consists of 15 residues. Trimming cost V 3 bases and J 8 bases, with 16 bases left between them. Germline CDR1 SNHLY, CDR2 FYNNEI. What was sequenced was naive CD8+ T cells sorted from blood. This chain connects TRBV2 to TRBJ1-4; a possible D gene is TRBD1 (5 bases). The source of this sequence is a man between 18 and 35 years old in good health. The CDR3 is CASSDLRQGWEKLFF. The CDR3 coding sequence is TGTGCCAGCAGTGACTTAAGGCAGGGTTGGGAAAAACTGTTTTTT.